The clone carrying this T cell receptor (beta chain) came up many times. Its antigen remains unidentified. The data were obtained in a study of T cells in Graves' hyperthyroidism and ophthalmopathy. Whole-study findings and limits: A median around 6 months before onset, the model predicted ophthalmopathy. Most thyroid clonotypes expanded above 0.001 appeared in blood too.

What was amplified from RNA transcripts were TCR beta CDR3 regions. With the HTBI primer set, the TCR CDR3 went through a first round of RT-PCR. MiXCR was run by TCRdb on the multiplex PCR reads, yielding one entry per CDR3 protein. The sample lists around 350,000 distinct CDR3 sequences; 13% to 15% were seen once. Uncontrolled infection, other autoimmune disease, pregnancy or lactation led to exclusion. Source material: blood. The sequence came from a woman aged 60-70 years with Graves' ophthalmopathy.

The CDR3: CAWRDGDEVSYEQYF. CDR3 DNA sequence: TGTGCCTGGAGGGACGGGGACGAGGTTTCCTACGAGCAGTACTTC. The V call is TRBV30, the J call TRBJ2-7; TRBD1 or TRBD2 may be the D gene (5 bases each). CDR3 size: 15 residues. V lost 3 bases and J lost 1, with 16 bases in between. Germline CDR1 reads GTSNPN; CDR2 reads SVGIG (reference sequence).